This T cell receptor beta chain was sequenced for a study of blood T cell repertoires in COVID-19. For the study at large: Both acute and convalescent COVID-19 samples were obtained from the United States, Italy and Spain. T cells, B-cell-depleted T cells, or PBMCs supplied cDNA or gDNA.

Source study methods: Amplifying reference gene primers gave estimates of nucleated cell counts. Some clones are missing from TCRdb's copy, which holds only in-frame ones; the method was immunoSEQ multiplex PCR. For V, J and clone size, that table is used; D and trimming come from the DNA. This table holds about 100,000 clones, roughly 85% found once. Trimming cost V 1 base and J 7 bases; bases outside gene matches: 2. CDR1 SGHTA and CDR2 FQGNSA come from the germline V gene. The CDR3 covers 13 residues. The sample taken for sequencing was peripheral blood. This clonotype originated in a woman in her seventies with active or convalescent COVID-19. This rearrangement joins TRBV7-2 to TRBJ2-5; 8 bases are shared with TRBD1. DNA of the CDR3: TGTGCCAGCAGCTTAGACCAGGGGGCGACCCAGTACTTC. This sequence encodes CASSLDQGATQYF.